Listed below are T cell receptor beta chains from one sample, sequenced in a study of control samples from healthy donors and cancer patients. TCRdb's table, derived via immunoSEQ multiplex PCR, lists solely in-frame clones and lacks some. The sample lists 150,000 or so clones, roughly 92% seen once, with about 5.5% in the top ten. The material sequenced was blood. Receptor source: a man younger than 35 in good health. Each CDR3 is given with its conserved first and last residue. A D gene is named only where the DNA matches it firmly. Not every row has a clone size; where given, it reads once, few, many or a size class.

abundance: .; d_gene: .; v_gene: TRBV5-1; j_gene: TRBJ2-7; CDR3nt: TGCGCCAGCAGCTTGGTGTTGTCGGGGACCGAGCAGTACTTC; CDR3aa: CASSLVLSGTEQYF
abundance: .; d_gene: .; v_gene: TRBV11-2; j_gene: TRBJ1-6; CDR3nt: TGTGCCAGCAGCTTAGTCGGCGGTGGTGATTCACCCCTCCACTTT; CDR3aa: CASSLVGGGDSPLHF
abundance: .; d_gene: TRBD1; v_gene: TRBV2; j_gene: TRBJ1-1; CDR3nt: TGTGCCAGCAAGGACAGGGGGCATACTGAAGCTTTCTTT; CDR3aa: CASKDRGHTEAFF
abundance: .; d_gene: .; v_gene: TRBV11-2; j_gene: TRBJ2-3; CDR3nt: TGTGCCAGCAGCTTAGTGGGGGGCGTAACTACAGATACGCAGTATTTT; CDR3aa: CASSLVGGVTTDTQYF
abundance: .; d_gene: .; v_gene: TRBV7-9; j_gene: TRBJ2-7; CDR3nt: TGTGCCAGCAGCTTAGGGACAGTGAAAACCTACGAGCAGTACTTC; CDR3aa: CASSLGTVKTYEQYF
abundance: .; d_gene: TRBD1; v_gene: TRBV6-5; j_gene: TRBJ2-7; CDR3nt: TGTGCCAGCGGCCGGGACAGGGAATTCGGGCAGTACTTC; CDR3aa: CASGRDREFGQYF
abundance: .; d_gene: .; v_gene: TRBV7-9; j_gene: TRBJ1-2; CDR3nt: TGTGCCAGCAGCTTAGTGGGCAGTAACTATGGCTACACCTTC; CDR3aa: CASSLVGSNYGYTF
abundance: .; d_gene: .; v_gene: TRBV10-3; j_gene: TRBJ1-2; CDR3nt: TGTGCCATCAGTGAGTCACAGGCCCCTAACTATGGCTACACCTTC; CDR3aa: CAISESQAPNYGYTF
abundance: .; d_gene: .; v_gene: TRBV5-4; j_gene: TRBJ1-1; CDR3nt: TGTGCCAGCAGCCGTACCAACACTGAAGCTTTCTTT; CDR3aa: CASSRTNTEAFF
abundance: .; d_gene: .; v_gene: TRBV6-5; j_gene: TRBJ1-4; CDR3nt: TGTGCCAGCAGTTCCTCGGTTACGGGCGTTGAAAAACTGTTTTTT; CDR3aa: CASSSSVTGVEKLFF
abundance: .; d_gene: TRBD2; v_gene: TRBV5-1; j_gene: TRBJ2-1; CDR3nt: TGCGCCAGCAGCCTTACTAGCGGGGGGCCCTACAATGAGCAGTTCTTC; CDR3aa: CASSLTSGGPYNEQFF
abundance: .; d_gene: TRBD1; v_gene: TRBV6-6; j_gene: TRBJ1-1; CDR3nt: TGTGCCAGCAGTTCGACAGGGGGCTGGACTGAAGCTTTCTTT; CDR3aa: CASSSTGGWTEAFF
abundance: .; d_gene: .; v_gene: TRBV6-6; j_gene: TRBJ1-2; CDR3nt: TGTGCCAGCAGTTACTCGAACAGGGTCGGCTATGGCTACACCTTC; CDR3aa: CASSYSNRVGYGYTF
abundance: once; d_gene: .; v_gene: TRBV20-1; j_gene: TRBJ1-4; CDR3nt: TGCAGTGCTAGTCTAGGGACCATTAATGAAAAACTGTTTTTT; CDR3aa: CSASLGTINEKLFF
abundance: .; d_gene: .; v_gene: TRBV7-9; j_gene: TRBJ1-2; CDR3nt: TGTGCCAGCAGCGTACCAGAGAGAGTCTATGGCTACACCTTC; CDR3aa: CASSVPERVYGYTF
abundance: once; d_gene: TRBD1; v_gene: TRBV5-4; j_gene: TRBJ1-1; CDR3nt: TGTGCCAGCAGCTCCCCGGGACAGCTGAACACTGAAGCTTTCTTT; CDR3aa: CASSSPGQLNTEAFF
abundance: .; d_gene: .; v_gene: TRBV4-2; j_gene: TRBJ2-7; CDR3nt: TGTGCCAGCAGCCCCCGGGACTCCCCCGACGAGCAGTACTTC; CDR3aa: CASSPRDSPDEQYF
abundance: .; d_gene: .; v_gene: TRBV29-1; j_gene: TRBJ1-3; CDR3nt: TGCAGCCCCGAGATACGCTCTGGAAACACCATATATTTT; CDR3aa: CSPEIRSGNTIYF
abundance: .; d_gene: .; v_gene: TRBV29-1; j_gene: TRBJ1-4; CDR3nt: TGCAGCGTCCTGCCAGGCTCAACTAATGAAAAACTGTTTTTT; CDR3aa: CSVLPGSTNEKLFF
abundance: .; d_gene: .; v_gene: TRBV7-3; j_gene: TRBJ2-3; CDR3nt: TGTGCCAGCAGCCCTGACCCCGGCACAGATACGCAGTATTTT; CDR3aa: CASSPDPGTDTQYF
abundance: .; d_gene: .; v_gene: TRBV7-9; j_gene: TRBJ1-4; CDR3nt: TGTGCCAGCAGCAGTGACAGTGTGGGCGAAAAACTGTTTTTT; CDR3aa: CASSSDSVGEKLFF
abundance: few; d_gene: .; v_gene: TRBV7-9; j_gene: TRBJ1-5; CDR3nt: TGTGCCAGCAGCTTGGGGGACGGAGTCGGTCAGCCCCAGCATTTT; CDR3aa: CASSLGDGVGQPQHF
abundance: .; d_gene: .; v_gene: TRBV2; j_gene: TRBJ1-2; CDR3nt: TGTGCCAGCCGTTCGGGCTACTATGGCTACACCTTC; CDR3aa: CASRSGYYGYTF
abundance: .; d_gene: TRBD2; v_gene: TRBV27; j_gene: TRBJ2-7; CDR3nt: TGTGCCAGCAGCTCGGACGGGGACTACCTAACCTACGAGCAGTACTTC; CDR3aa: CASSSDGDYLTYEQYF
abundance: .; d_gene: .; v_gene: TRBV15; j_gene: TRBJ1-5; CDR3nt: TGTGCCACCAGCAGACCCCCGAATCAGCCCCAGCATTTT; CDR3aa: CATSRPPNQPQHF
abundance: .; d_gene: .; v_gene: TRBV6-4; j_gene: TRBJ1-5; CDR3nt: TGTGCCAGCCCAGCGTTGGCCAGGGGAAGGAGCAATCAGCCCCAGCATTTT; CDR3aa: CASPALARGRSNQPQHF
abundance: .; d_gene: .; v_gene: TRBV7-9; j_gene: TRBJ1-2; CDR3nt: TGTGCCAGCAGCTTCACAGGAACCCCAAAGTATGGCTACACCTTC; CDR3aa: CASSFTGTPKYGYTF
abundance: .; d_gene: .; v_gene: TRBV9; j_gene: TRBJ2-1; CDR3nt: TGTGCCAGCAGCGGGGACAGGGCGCGCGGGGGGGATGAGCAGTTCTTC; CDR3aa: CASSGDRARGGDEQFF
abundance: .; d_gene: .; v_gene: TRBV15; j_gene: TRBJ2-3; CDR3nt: TGTGCCACCAGCAGAGTCCTAGGTGTAGAAAGGACAAAGAAGGAAAGCACAGATACGCAGTATTTT; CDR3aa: CATSRVLGVERTKKESTDTQYF
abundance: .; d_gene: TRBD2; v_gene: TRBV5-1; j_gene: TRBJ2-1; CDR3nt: TGCGCCAGCAGCTCCTATGGGTTACGGGGCGGGGGGAGCTCCTACAATGAGCAGTTCTTC; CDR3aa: CASSSYGLRGGGSSYNEQFF
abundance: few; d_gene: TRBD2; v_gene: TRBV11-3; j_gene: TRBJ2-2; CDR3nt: TGTGCCAGCAGCCTCAGGTTGGGACTAGCGGACACCGGGGAGCTGTTTTTT; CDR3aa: CASSLRLGLADTGELFF
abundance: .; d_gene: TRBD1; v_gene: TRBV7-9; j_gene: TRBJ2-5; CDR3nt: TGTGCCAGCAGCTCTGTTAGGGGGCCAGAGACCCAGTACTTC; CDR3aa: CASSSVRGPETQYF
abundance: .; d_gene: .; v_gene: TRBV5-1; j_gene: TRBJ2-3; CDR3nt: TGCGCCAGCAGCTTGTATAGGGGAAGCACAGATACGCAGTATTTT; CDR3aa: CASSLYRGSTDTQYF
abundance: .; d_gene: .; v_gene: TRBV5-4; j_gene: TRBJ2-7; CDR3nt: TGTGCCAGCAGCCTCACAGGGACCCATTACGAGCAGTACTTC; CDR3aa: CASSLTGTHYEQYF
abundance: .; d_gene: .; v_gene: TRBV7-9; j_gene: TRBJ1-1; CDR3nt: TGTGCCAGCAGCTTATACGCAGGGAACACTGAAGCTTTCTTT; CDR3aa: CASSLYAGNTEAFF
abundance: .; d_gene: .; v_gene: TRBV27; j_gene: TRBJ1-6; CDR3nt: TGTGCCAGCAGAAGGGGAGGCTCCTATAATTCACCCCTCCACTTT; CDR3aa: CASRRGGSYNSPLHF
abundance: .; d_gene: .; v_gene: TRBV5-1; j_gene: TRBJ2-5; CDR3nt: TGCGCCAGCAGCAGCCGGGCGCGGGGAGAGACCCAGTACTTC; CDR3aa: CASSSRARGETQYF
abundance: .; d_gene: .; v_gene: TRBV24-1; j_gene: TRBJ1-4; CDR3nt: TGTGCCACCAGTGCCCCTGGGGGCCCTGACGCAACTAATGAAAAACTGTTTTTT; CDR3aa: CATSAPGGPDATNEKLFF
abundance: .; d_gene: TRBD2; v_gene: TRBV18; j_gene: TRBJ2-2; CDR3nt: TGTGCCAGCTCATCTCTAGCGGGGGTTGTCACCGGGGAGCTGTTTTTT; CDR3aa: CASSSLAGVVTGELFF
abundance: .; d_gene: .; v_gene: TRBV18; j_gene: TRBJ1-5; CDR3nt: TGTGCCAGCTCACCAGGAAGGGACCAGCCCCAGCATTTT; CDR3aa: CASSPGRDQPQHF
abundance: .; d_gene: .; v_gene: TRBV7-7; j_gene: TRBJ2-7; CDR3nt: TGTGCCAGCAGCTTAGGGGCTCAAGGAACCTACGAGCAGTACTTC; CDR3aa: CASSLGAQGTYEQYF
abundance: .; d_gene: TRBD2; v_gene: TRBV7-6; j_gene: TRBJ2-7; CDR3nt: TGTGCCAGCAGCTTCCGGACTAGCGGGGGGTTATCGGCAGGCTACGAGCAGTACTTC; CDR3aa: CASSFRTSGGLSAGYEQYF
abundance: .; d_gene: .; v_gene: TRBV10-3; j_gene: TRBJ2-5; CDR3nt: TGTGCCATCATGGGACTGGACCAAGAGACCCAGTACTTC; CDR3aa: CAIMGLDQETQYF
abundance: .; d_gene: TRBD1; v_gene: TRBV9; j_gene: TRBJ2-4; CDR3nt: TGTGCCAGCAGCGTAGGGACAGGGATGACCATTCAGTACTTC; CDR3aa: CASSVGTGMTIQYF
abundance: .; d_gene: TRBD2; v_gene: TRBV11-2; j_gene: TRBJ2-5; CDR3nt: TGTGCCAGCAGCCAGACTAGCGGAAGACAAGAGACCCAGTACTTC; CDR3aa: CASSQTSGRQETQYF
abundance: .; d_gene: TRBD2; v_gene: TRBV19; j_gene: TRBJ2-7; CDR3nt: TGTGCCAGTAGTATTGCGGGGGGCCCCTACGAGCAGTACTTC; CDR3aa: CASSIAGGPYEQYF
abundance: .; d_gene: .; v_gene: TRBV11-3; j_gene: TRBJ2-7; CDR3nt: TGTGCCAGCAGCTTAGGTATGGGGGGCTCCTACGAGCAGTACTTC; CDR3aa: CASSLGMGGSYEQYF
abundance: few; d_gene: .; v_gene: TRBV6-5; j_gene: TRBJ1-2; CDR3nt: TGTGCCAGTAGGGACTACAACTATGGCTACACCTTC; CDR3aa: CASRDYNYGYTF
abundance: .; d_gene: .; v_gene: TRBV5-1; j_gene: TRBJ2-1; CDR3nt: TGCGCCAGCAGCTTGGGGGCGGGGGCCTCCTACAATGAGCAGTTCTTC; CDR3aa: CASSLGAGASYNEQFF
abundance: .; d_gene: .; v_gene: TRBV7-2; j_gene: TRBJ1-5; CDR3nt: TGTGCCAGCAGCCCCCGGACAGTAATGAATCAGCCCCAGCATTTT; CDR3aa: CASSPRTVMNQPQHF
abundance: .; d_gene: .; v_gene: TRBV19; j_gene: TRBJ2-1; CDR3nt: TGTGCCAGTAGTATACTACAGCTGGGGGAAAGCTCCTACAATGAGCAGTTCTTC; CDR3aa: CASSILQLGESSYNEQFF
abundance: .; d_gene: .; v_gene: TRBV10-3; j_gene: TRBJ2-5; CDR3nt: TGTGCCATTTCGGCCCCGGGTGGAGCCGTCCAAGAGACCCAGTACTTC; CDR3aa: CAISAPGGAVQETQYF
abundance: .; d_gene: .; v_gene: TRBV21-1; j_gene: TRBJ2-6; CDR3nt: TGTGCCAGCAGCTCCGGCGGCCTACTCTGGGCCAACGTCCTGACTTTC; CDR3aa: CASSSGGLLWANVLTF
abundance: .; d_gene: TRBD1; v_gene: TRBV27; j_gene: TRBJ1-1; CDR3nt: TGTGCCAGCAGTTTAGTTATTGGGACAGGGGTTTCCACTGAAGCTTTCTTT; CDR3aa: CASSLVIGTGVSTEAFF
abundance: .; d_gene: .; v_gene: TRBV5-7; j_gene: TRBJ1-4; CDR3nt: TGTGCCAGCAGCTTGGGGAGGCGCAATGAAAAACTGTTTTTT; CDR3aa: CASSLGRRNEKLFF